This T cell receptor (beta chain) was recovered during a study of blood T cells in healthy people across ages. CDR3 length equals 14 residues. Germline lookup yields CDR1 DFQATT and CDR2 SNEGSKA (reference sequence). J gave up 1 base and V 4 bases, and 6 bases lay outside the gene matches. A sample-barcoded 5' primer and a J-beta primer mix were used in a second PCR of roughly 6 to 12 cycles. TCRdb re-called the 5' RACE reads through MiXCR, storing one row per CDR3 protein. In the table there are around 400,000 distinct CDR3 sequences, approximately 47% of which are singletons. Turning to this clonotype: Its antigen remains unknown.

Findings and caveats of the study: The long-lived group displayed more naive CD4+ cells, plus higher diversity, than the aged donors did.

This clonotype was sampled from a man between 60 and 75 years old in good health. The sample consisted of blood. V is TRBV20-1 and J is TRBJ1-1, with 7 bases fitting TRBD1. This CDR3 is CSATSTGPNTEAFF. The CDR3 DNA sequence: TGCAGTGCTACCTCGACAGGGCCGAACACTGAAGCTTTCTTT.